Below, 31 T cell receptor beta chains from the same sample are listed, as sequenced in a study of T cell responses to AZD1222 COVID-19 vaccine. Produced via immunoSEQ multiplex PCR; TCRdb's table is partial and in-frame only. The sample has some 110,000 clones; around 91% are singletons. The specimen comprised peripheral blood, sampled on day 0 of AZD1222 vaccination. The receptors here all came from an adult in good health.

This chain connects TRBV4-3 to TRBJ1-4; D not resolved. The CDR3 is 17 amino acids. V was clipped by 0 bases and J by 3 bases, with 14 bases between them. Germline CDR1 reads LGHNA; CDR2 reads YSLEER. This chain's CDR3 is CASSQEWSGSANEKLFF. In DNA form, the CDR3 reads TGCGCCAGCAGCCAAGAGTGGTCGGGATCGGCTAATGAAAAACTGTTTTTT.

The gene calls are TRBV2 and TRBJ1-5; 7 bases line up with TRBD1. V gave up 5 bases and J gave up 4 bases; unmatched junction bases: 8. From germline, CDR1 is SNHLY and CDR2 FYNNEI. The CDR3 spans 15 residues. CDR3 nucleotide sequence: TGTGCCAGCAGTCCCGGGACAGAAGAGAATCAGCCCCAGCATTTT. Protein: CASSPGTEENQPQHF.

This chain connects TRBV11-2 to TRBJ2-5; 10 nucleotides align to TRBD1. V dropped 2 bases and J dropped 2; count of bases not matched to a gene: 8. The length of the CDR3 is 17 residues. Germline V gene lookup returns CDR1 SGHAT and CDR2 FQNNGV. The CDR3 protein is CASSLRLGQGEQETQYF. In DNA form, the CDR3 reads TGTGCCAGCAGCTTACGGCTAGGACAGGGGGAACAAGAGACCCAGTACTTC.

Remarks on this clone: The DNA is omitted, as the CDR3 cannot be located on it reliably, and the CDR3 follows TCRdb's listing. This rearrangement joins TRBV5-1 to TRBJ1-2; the D call in the table, TRBD1, was not verified against the DNA. With termini counted, the CDR3 has 16 amino acids. The germline V gene encodes CDR1 SGHRS and CDR2 YFSETQ. The CDR3 region is CASSSFSGQGAHGYTF.

The genes are TRBV10-3 and TRBJ1-6; D is uncertain. This CDR3 spans 12 amino acids. V lost 2 bases, J lost 12 bases, and 8 bases lay in between. The germline gives CDR1 ENHRY, CDR2 SYGVKD. CDR3 protein: CAISERGRPLHF. The CDR3 nucleotides are TGTGCCATCAGTGAGCGTGGGAGACCCCTCCACTTT.

This chain links TRBV6-2 or TRBV6-3 with TRBJ2-6; either TRBD1 or TRBD2 may supply D (5 bases each). The CDR3 totals 16 residues. Germline V CDR1 and CDR2: MNHEY, SVGEGT. V lost 4 bases to trimming and J lost 0 bases, with 10 bases between them. The CDR3 nucleotides are TGTGCCAGCAGTTCGGGACGGATCTCTGGGGCCAACGTCCTGACTTTC. This encodes CASSSGRISGANVLTF.

This clone was found a few times. V gene TRBV13 combines with J gene TRBJ1-3; no clear D. From germline, CDR1 is PRHDT and CDR2 FYEKMQ (reference sequence). The CDR3 has 14 residues. Trimming pared 5 bases from V and 0 bases from J, leaving 8 bases between. The CDR3 DNA follows: TGTGCCAGCAGCCCGGGCCTCTCTGGAAACACCATATATTTT. Residues: CASSPGLSGNTIYF.

J is TRBJ1-1 and V is TRBV28; 7 bases are a match to TRBD1. Germline CDR1 is MDHEN and CDR2 is SYDVKM. V lost 4 bases and J lost 1; bases outside the gene matches: 9. The CDR3 spans 16 residues. The CDR3 nucleotides are TGTGCCAGCAGTTCACTCCCCGGACAGGAGAACACTGAAGCTTTCTTT. Its protein product is CASSSLPGQENTEAFF.

The chain has TRBV5-1 and TRBJ1-4; D gene unclear. Germline CDR1 is SGHRS and CDR2 is YFSETQ. The CDR3 has 16 amino acids. V lost 0 bases to trimming and J lost 7 bases, with 16 bases between them. The CDR3 loop is CASSLEGGVGSEKLFF. CDR3 bases: TGCGCCAGCAGCTTGGAGGGCGGCGTAGGTTCTGAAAAACTGTTTTTT. Looking up the rest from reference TRBV5-1 and TRBJ1-4 gives the full variable domain: KAGVTQTPRYLIKTRGQQVTLSCSPISGHRSVSWYQQTPGQGLQFLFEYFSETQRNKGNFPGRFSGRQFSNSRSEMNVSTLELGDSALYLCASSLEGGVGSEKLFFGSGTQLSVL.

V usage is TRBV4-2 and J usage is TRBJ1-1; no clear D. V lost 1 base and J 5 bases, leaving 11 bases between the germline ends. Looked up from germline, CDR1 is LGHNA and CDR2 is YNFKEQ. The CDR3 contains 14 residues. CDR3 DNA: TGTGCCAGCAGCCAAGTGAAGAAGGGAACTGAAGCTTTCTTT. Residues: CASSQVKKGTEAFF.

The J gene is TRBJ1-2, the V gene TRBV24-1, with D possibly TRBD1 on 5 matching bases. This CDR3 comprises 13 residues. V was cut by 7 bases and J by 3 bases, with 11 bases left in between. In germline, CDR1 is KGHDR, CDR2 SFDVKD. The CDR3 region has the DNA TGTGCCACCAGCCCCGGGGACGACTATGGCTACACCTTC. This codes for CATSPGDDYGYTF.

The rearrangement uses TRBV5-1 and TRBJ1-6; possible D gene TRBD1, 6 bases. The CDR3 totals 17 residues. V lost 2 bases and J lost 5, with 17 bases in between. The germline V gene has CDR1 SGHRS and CDR2 YFSETQ. Here the CDR3 reads CASSLSYRDLNNSPLHF. The CDR3 DNA reads TGCGCCAGCAGCTTATCATACAGGGATCTTAATAATTCACCCCTCCACTTT.

The CDR3 loop reads CARSYRRRYGYTF. DNA of the CDR3: TGTGCCAGAAGTTACAGGCGCCGCTATGGCTACACCTTC. This chain uses TRBV21-1 with TRBJ1-2; the tabulated D call, TRBD1, remains unverified against the DNA. TRBV21-1 is a pseudogene locus. The CDR3 length is 13 residues.

The rearrangement uses TRBV24-1 and TRBJ2-5, with 8 nucleotides matching TRBD1. The V gene end was trimmed by 3 bases and the J gene end by 2 bases; junction bases not matched to a gene: 4. There are 15 residues in the CDR3. Germline V gene lookup returns CDR1 KGHDR and CDR2 SFDVKD. CDR3: CATSDRDRIQETQYF. The CDR3 nucleotides are TGTGCCACCAGTGATCGGGACAGGATTCAAGAGACCCAGTACTTC.

The chain has TRBV7-9 and TRBJ2-3; no clear D gene. CDR1 SEHNR and CDR2 FQNEAQ come from the germline V gene (reference sequence). This CDR3 is 12 amino acids long. With 1 base removed from V and 7 bases from J, the gap between germline ends came to 6 bases. This chain's CDR3 is CASSLEANTQYF. The CDR3 DNA reads TGTGCCAGCAGCTTAGAAGCAAATACGCAGTATTTT.

V usage is TRBV28 and J usage is TRBJ2-5; 9 bases align to TRBD1. The CDR3 is made up of 18 amino acids. V gave up 4 bases and J gave up 1 base; unmatched junction bases: 13. Germline lookup yields CDR1 MDHEN and CDR2 SYDVKM. CDR3 sequence reads: CASSSFWRGQGPQETQYF. The CDR3 coding sequence is TGTGCCAGCAGTTCTTTCTGGCGGGGACAGGGACCCCAAGAGACCCAGTACTTC.

This clone came up once. This chain links TRBV7-2 with TRBJ1-4, with TRBD1 matching over 7 bases. This CDR3 is 15 amino acids long. The germline V gene encodes CDR1 SGHTA and CDR2 FQGNSA. V lost 3 bases to trimming and J lost 3 bases; unmatched junction nucleotides: 4. The CDR3 protein is CASSLTGSSNEKLFF. CDR3 DNA sequence: TGTGCCAGCAGCTTGACAGGGTCCTCTAATGAAAAACTGTTTTTT.

The gene calls are TRBV29-1 and TRBJ2-5; 7 nucleotides line up with TRBD1. The V gene end was trimmed by 4 bases and the J gene end by 3 bases; junction bases not matched to a gene: 2. The CDR3 has 12 residues. Per germline, CDR1 SQVTM and CDR2 ANQGSEA. CDR3 loop: CSVVGQEETQYF. CDR3 bases: TGCAGCGTTGTTGGACAGGAAGAGACCCAGTACTTC.

The chain combines TRBV3-1 (or the pseudogene TRBV3-2) with TRBJ1-2; 8 bases are a match to TRBD1. The CDR3 is made up of 16 amino acids. CDR1 is LGHDT, CDR2 YNNKEL, per germline (reference sequence). V was clipped by 8 bases and J by 0 bases; unmatched bases: 11. This CDR3 reads CASWGGQGTTNYGYTF. The CDR3 nucleotides read TGTGCCAGCTGGGGTGGACAGGGTACAACTAACTATGGCTACACCTTC.

The chain is built from TRBV5-4 and TRBJ2-1, with 9 bases identical to TRBD1. The CDR3 spans 14 residues. After removal of 4 bases from V and 8 bases from J, the junction contained 7 bases not matched to a gene. The germline V gene has CDR1 SGHNT and CDR2 YYREEE (reference sequence). The CDR3 reads CASSTGQGRDEQFF. The CDR3 nucleotides read TGTGCCAGCAGCACGGGACAGGGACGCGATGAGCAGTTCTTC.

The CDR3 region has the DNA TGTGCCAGTGTCAGAGGGGGCGCGGGCGCTGGCTACACCTTC. It translates to CASVRGGAGAGYTF. This sequence joins TRBV19 and TRBJ1-2, with 7 bases aligning to TRBD1. CDR1 LNHDA and CDR2 SQIVND come from the germline V gene (reference sequence). This CDR3 has 14 residues. The V and J ends lost 8 bases and 7 bases, in that order; junction bases with no gene match: 13.

The rearrangement uses TRBV28 and TRBJ2-7, with D maybe TRBD2 (5 bases). Trimming removed 5 bases from V and 6 bases from J, with 8 bases in between. The CDR3 runs 11 residues. Germline CDR1 is MDHEN and CDR2 is SYDVKM. The CDR3 reads CASSATSEQYF. The CDR3 DNA follows: TGTGCCAGCAGTGCTACTAGCGAGCAGTACTTC.

In regard to this clone: Other nucleotide sequences in the sample specify the same CDR3. The chain is built from TRBV7-2 and TRBJ1-4, with D possibly being TRBD1 (5 bases). V was trimmed by 5 bases and J by 7 bases, leaving 8 bases between them. CDR3 length: 12 amino acids. CDR1 and CDR2 (germline): SGHTA, FQGNSA. DNA of the CDR3: TGTGCCAGCAGCCCCCAGGGTGAAAAACTGTTTTTT. Encoded protein: CASSPQGEKLFF.

This sequence joins TRBV25-1 and TRBJ2-7; maybe TRBD1 (5 bases). Per the germline V gene, CDR1 is MGHDK and CDR2 is SYGVNS. The CDR3 covers 13 residues. The V end lost 6 bases, the J end lost 0 bases, and 9 bases lay between the germline ends. The DNA for the CDR3 is TGTGCCAGCAGGGACATCGCCTCCTACGAGCAGTACTTC. As protein: CASRDIASYEQYF.

The rearrangement links TRBV21-1 to TRBJ1-5. TRBV21-1 is deemed a pseudogene. The CDR3 extends over 14 amino acids. The CDR3 DNA follows: TGTGCCCACTCCGGGTTTCGGGGCAATCAGCCCCAGCATTTT. Amino acids: CAHSGFRGNQPQHF.

CDR3 sequence reads: CASSSGTGLETQYF. CDR3 DNA sequence: TGTGCCAGCAGCTCCGGGACAGGGTTGGAGACCCAGTACTTC. The rearrangement uses TRBV7-2 and TRBJ2-5; 9 bases map to TRBD1. Germline V gene data show CDR1 as SGHTA and CDR2 as FQGNSA. The CDR3 length is 14 residues. V trimming: 4 bases; J trimming: 5 bases; junction bases outside the gene matches: 5.

This chain links TRBV30 with TRBJ1-2; 10 bases align to TRBD1. Trimming at V came to 4 bases and at J to 7 bases, leaving 12 bases not matched to a gene. This CDR3 comprises 15 residues. In germline, CDR1 is GTSNPN, CDR2 SVGIG (reference sequence). CDR3 DNA sequence: TGTGCCTGGAAATCGGGAGACAGGGGGCTTCTTGGCTACACCTTC. Encoded protein: CAWKSGDRGLLGYTF.

V is TRBV6-2 or TRBV6-3 and J is TRBJ2-1; D might be TRBD2 (6 bases). Germline CDR1 and CDR2: MNHEY and SVGEGT. Trimming stripped 4 bases from V and 6 bases from J, with 22 bases between. The CDR3 has 17 amino acids. CDR3 region: CASSSITAEGKGNEQFF. CDR3 bases: TGTGCCAGCAGTTCGATCACGGCGGAGGGGAAAGGCAATGAGCAGTTCTTC.

The genes are TRBV5-1 and TRBJ2-3; possible D gene TRBD1, 5 bases. Germline V gives CDR1 SGHRS, CDR2 YFSETQ. Trimming stripped 0 bases from V and 3 bases from J, with 17 bases between. The CDR3 is 17 residues long. The CDR3 sequence: CASSLAWGSLGTDTQYF. The CDR3 DNA reads TGCGCCAGCAGCTTGGCATGGGGCTCCCTCGGAACAGATACGCAGTATTTT.

The chain recombines TRBV6-5 with TRBJ1-2; TRBD1 matches 8 bases. The CDR3 is made up of 14 amino acids. Germline V CDR1 and CDR2: MNHEY, SVGAGI. J lost 4 bases, V lost 6 bases, and 7 bases had no gene match. CDR3 bases: TGTGCCAGCAGACCCGGACAGGGACCCTATGGCTACACCTTC. Its translation is CASRPGQGPYGYTF.

CDR3 loop: CASTPRAANTGELFF. DNA of the CDR3: TGTGCCAGCACCCCGCGGGCGGCGAACACCGGGGAGCTGTTTTTT. V is TRBV5-5 and J is TRBJ2-2, with TRBD2 as a possible D gene (5 bases). CDR1 is SGHKS and CDR2 is YYEKEE in the germline V gene (reference sequence). Deletions cut 6 bases from V and 0 bases from J, with 12 bases between. This CDR3 has 15 residues.